This TCR beta chain was recovered during a study of blood T cell repertoires in COVID-19. Study summary: Specimens from acute and convalescent COVID-19 originated in the United States, Italy and Spain. T cells, B-cell-depleted T cells, or PBMCs supplied cDNA or gDNA.

Looked up from germline, CDR1 is SNHLY and CDR2 is FYNNEI. CDR3 size: 14 residues. The V and J ends lost 7 bases and 0 bases, in that order; junction bases with no gene match: 5. Per the original methods: Estimation of nucleated cell counts relied on the amplification of reference gene primers. Using immunoSEQ multiplex PCR, the repertoire was profiled, and TCRdb retains in-frame clones only, with some absent. Clone size and the V and J calls come from that table; the DNA yielded D and trimming. Among about 250,000 clones listed, 88% were seen once. The receptor's source is an elderly man with acute or convalescent COVID-19. The specimen sequenced was peripheral blood. V is TRBV2 and J is TRBJ1-2; 7 bases agree with TRBD1. DNA for the CDR3: TGTGCCAGCACCTTGGACAGGACTAACTATGGCTACACCTTC. This gives the protein CASTLDRTNYGYTF.